This paragraph covers one T cell receptor beta chain sequence. RNA transcripts provided the source from which TCR beta CDR3 regions were amplified. First-round RT-PCR with HTBI primers amplified the TCR CDR3 region. Using its own MiXCR run on the multiplex PCR reads, TCRdb lists one record per CDR3 protein. The data show around 660,000 distinct CDR3 sequences, nearly 45% seen once. This sample was included in a study of T cells in Graves' hyperthyroidism and ophthalmopathy. Per the germline V gene, CDR1 is SQVTM and CDR2 is ANQGSEA. With 8 bases removed from V and 6 bases from J, the gap between germline ends came to 22 bases. The CDR3 has 15 residues.

Sequencing was done on a sample of peripheral blood or thyroid tissue (not recorded which). The source of this sequence is an adult man with Graves' disease, either hyperthyroidism or ophthalmopathy (not recorded which). This chain uses TRBV29-1 with TRBJ1-4, with D perhaps TRBD1 (5 bases). CDR3 in DNA: TGCAGCACTTCCTTGGGGCAGGGATTGTATGAAAAACTGTTTTTT. Translated: CSTSLGQGLYEKLFF.